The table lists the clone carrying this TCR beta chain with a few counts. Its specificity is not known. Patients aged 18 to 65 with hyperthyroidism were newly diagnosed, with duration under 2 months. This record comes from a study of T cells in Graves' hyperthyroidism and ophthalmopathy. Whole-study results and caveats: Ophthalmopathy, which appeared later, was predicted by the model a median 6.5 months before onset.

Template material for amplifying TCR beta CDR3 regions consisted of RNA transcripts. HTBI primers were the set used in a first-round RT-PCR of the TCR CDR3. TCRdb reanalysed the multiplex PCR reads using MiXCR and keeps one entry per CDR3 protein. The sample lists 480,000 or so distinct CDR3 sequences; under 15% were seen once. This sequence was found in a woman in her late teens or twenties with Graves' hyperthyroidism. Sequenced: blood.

The CDR3 DNA follows: TGTGCCACCAGGGGCTCGACAGGGGGGGACTACAATGAGCAGTTCTTC. It is translated as CATRGSTGGDYNEQFF. The chain links TRBV24-1 to TRBJ2-1; 9 bases are a match to TRBD1. This CDR3 has 16 residues. CDR1 is KGHDR, CDR2 SFDVKD, per germline. Losses at the gene ends were 7 bases for V and 3 bases for J; bases not matched to a gene: 9.